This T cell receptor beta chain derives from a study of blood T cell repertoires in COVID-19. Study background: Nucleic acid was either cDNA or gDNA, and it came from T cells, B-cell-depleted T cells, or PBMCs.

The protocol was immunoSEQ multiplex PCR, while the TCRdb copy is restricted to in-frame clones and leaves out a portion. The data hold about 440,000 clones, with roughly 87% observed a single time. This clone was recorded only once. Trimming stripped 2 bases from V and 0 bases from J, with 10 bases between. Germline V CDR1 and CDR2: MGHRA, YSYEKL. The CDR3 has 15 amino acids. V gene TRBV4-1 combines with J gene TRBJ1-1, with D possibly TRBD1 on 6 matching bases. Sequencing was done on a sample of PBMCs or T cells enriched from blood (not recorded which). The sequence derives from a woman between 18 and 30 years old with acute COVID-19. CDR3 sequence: CASSQQYRVNTEAFF. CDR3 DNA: TGCGCCAGCAGCCAACAATACAGGGTGAACACTGAAGCTTTCTTT.